Listed below are T cell receptor beta chains from one sample, sequenced in a study of OX40 agonist ivuxolimab in advanced cancers. Profiling relied on immunoSEQ multiplex PCR, and the TCRdb table lists in-frame clones only, not all of them. The data contain 60,000 to 70,000 clones, 70% to 90% of them singletons. Material: CD4+ or CD8+ T cells sorted from blood, obtained in a trial of the OX40 agonist ivuxolimab. All receptors come from an adult with an advanced solid tumor such as melanoma, head and neck, liver or kidney cancer. Each CDR3 is given without its conserved first and last residue.

v_gene | CDR3aa
TRBV29-1 | SVELASGYEQY
TRBV14 | ASSQDYGNFGYEQY
TRBV9 | ASSVSTHLQETQY
TRBV10-1 | ASSGRVPGELF
TRBV16 | ASSQFSYMSNQPQH
TRBV5-1 | ASSLGVAGPDTQY
TRBV7-6 | ASSPQGTGLGYT
TRBV13 | ASSPRPGQGNTEAF
TRBV15 | ATCPGIDYGYT
TRBV6-1 | ASSEYGQGLTEAF
TRBV4-2 | ASSQGSWDRGLREQF
TRBV6-5 | ASLSSGNTIY
TRBV4-1 | ASSQGQGGETQY
TRBV6-5 | ASGGRNQPQH
TRBV6-5 | ASSPGLADNEQF
TRBV7-9 | ASSPDGSTEAF
TRBV7-2 | ASSLFTENYGYT
TRBV5-1 | ASSSGTGGNYGYT